This T cell receptor beta chain was sequenced in a study of shared clonotypes between healthy human individuals. Regarding the study as a whole: Among non-shared clonotypes, generation probabilities were lower than among those shared by all four donors.

About this clone: Its target is not known.

An assay was performed, and its level was deep. Repertoires were generated with immunoSEQ multiplex PCR, while TCRdb's copy carries only in-frame clones and drops some. The sample yields approximately 1,000,000 clones, roughly 77% seen once. CDR1 and CDR2 from the germline V gene are SNHLY and FYNNEI. V lost 7 bases, J lost 3 bases, and 7 bases lay in between. The CDR3 contains 12 residues. The chain recombines TRBV2 with TRBJ2-1; no clear D gene. The TCR sequence derives from a man aged 18 to 30 in good health. Some clones in this sample may be carry-over from other donors' samples. The sequenced material came from memory CD4+ T cells from PBMCs. Specified subset: CD45RA-negative fraction. The CDR3 DNA reads TGTGCCAGCATATATCTCTACAATGAGCAGTTCTTC. It translates to CASIYLYNEQFF.